Listed here are 21 T cell receptor beta chains from one sample, sequenced in a study of read filtering for tumor transcriptome and immune sequencing. From 400 to 450 ng of RNA, a library with molecular barcoded alpha/delta and beta/gamma adaptors was made. TCRdb fed the reads into MiXCR, producing one record per CDR3 protein. The profile shows 100,000 to 150,000 distinct CDR3 sequences, under 15% of them singletons. The source material was a population of CD138-negative cells sorted from bone marrow. These receptors all stem from a donor older than 35 with multiple myeloma.

At least ten counts were recorded for this clonotype. The chain links TRBV11-2 to TRBJ2-1, with 12 nucleotides matching TRBD2. Trimming at V came to 5 bases and at J to 6 bases, leaving 8 bases not matched to a gene. CDR1 is SGHAT, CDR2 FQNNGV, per germline. The CDR3 sequence is 16 residues long. The CDR3 bases are TGTGCCAGCAGCATCCGACTAGCGGGAGATACCAATGAGCAGTTCTTC. Translation: CASSIRLAGDTNEQFF.

CDR3 DNA sequence: TGTGCCAGCACCCCGGGCGGTTCAGATACGCAGTATTTT. Protein: CASTPGGSDTQYF. The chain employs TRBV12-3 or TRBV12-4 and TRBJ2-3; no clear D gene. Trimming removed 7 bases from V and 4 bases from J, with 12 bases in between. The CDR3 has 13 residues.

This clonotype has ten or more counts. This sequence joins TRBV29-1 and TRBJ1-5; 10 nucleotides agree with TRBD1. The ends lost 5 bases at V and 6 bases at J; junction bases unmatched: 10. Per germline, CDR1 SQVTM and CDR2 ANQGSEA. This CDR3 has 15 amino acids. CDR3: CSVSAGTGDGQPQHF. The CDR3 nucleotides are TGCAGCGTTTCAGCCGGGACAGGGGACGGTCAGCCCCAGCATTTT.

The rearrangement uses TRBV20-1 and TRBJ1-1; D gene unclear. Germline V gene lookup returns CDR1 DFQATT and CDR2 SNEGSKA (reference sequence). V lost 0 bases to trimming and J lost 10 bases, with 15 bases between them. This CDR3 contains 13 residues. This chain's CDR3 is CSARDGGVEAAFF. The CDR3 region has the DNA TGCAGTGCTAGAGATGGTGGGGTAGAGGCAGCTTTCTTT.

The chain combines TRBV7-9 with TRBJ2-4; the D gene could be TRBD1 or TRBD2 (6 bases each). V was shortened by 2 bases and J by 3 bases, with 17 bases between the two germline ends. CDR3 length: 17 residues. The germline CDR1 and CDR2 sequences are SEHNR and FQNEAQ (reference sequence). The CDR3 is CASSLYGGREVKNIQYF. CDR3 sequence (DNA): TGTGCCAGCAGCTTATATGGGGGGCGAGAAGTCAAAAACATTCAGTACTTC.

Ten or more counts support this clonotype. This sequence joins TRBV12-3 or TRBV12-4 and TRBJ2-3, with a possible D match to TRBD2 (5 bases). The ends were cut back, 6 bases at V and 0 bases at J, with 16 bases in the middle. The CDR3 sequence is 16 residues long. Here the CDR3 reads CASRSGIADSTDTQYF. DNA of the CDR3: TGTGCCAGCAGGTCGGGAATAGCTGATAGCACAGATACGCAGTATTTT.

The sample holds many counts of this clonotype. The genes are TRBV20-1 and TRBJ2-5, with D possibly TRBD2 on 7 matching bases. Germline V gives CDR1 DFQATT, CDR2 SNEGSKA (reference sequence). V lost 6 bases, J lost 2 bases, and 13 bases lay in between. The CDR3 length is 13 residues. The CDR3 reads CSALEGGQETQYF. CDR3 coding DNA: TGCAGTGCGCTAGAGGGGGGGCAAGAGACCCAGTACTTC.

This clonotype was counted many times. The chain couples TRBV20-1 to TRBJ2-1; 8 positions match TRBD2. V trimming: 1 base; J trimming: 9 bases; junction bases outside the gene matches: 8. CDR3 length: 14 residues. In germline, CDR1 is DFQATT, CDR2 SNEGSKA (reference sequence). CDR3 coding DNA: TGCAGTGCTAGAGGGCTTAGCGGGATTGGTGAGCAGTTCTTC. Its protein product is CSARGLSGIGEQFF.

This clonotype was picked up a small number of times. The chain carries TRBV6-2 or TRBV6-3 and TRBJ2-1; D remains unclear. The CDR3 is 13 residues long. Germline V gene data show CDR1 as MNHEY and CDR2 as SVGEGT. Trimming removed 6 bases from V and 4 bases from J, with 10 bases in between. The DNA of the CDR3 is TGTGCCAGCAGCACGGCCAGGTACAATGAGCAGTTCTTC. Translation gives CASSTARYNEQFF.

Of note for this clonotype: A single base separates this from a much larger clone, so it may be a read error. Since the CDR3 does not end with the conserved phenylalanine or tryptophan, this likely comes from a read error. V usage is TRBV12-3 or TRBV12-4 and J usage is TRBJ2-3, with D perhaps TRBD1 (5 bases). This CDR3 has 14 amino acids. V gave up 2 bases and J gave up 7 bases, with 13 bases separating them. The DNA of the CDR3 is TGTGCCAGCAGTTTATTAGGGGCTTCCAATACGCAGTATGTT. This codes for CASSLLGASNTQYV.

Many counts were recorded for this clonotype. The chain employs TRBV19 and TRBJ2-1; 7 bases match TRBD1. The CDR3 totals 14 residues. Germline V lookup: CDR1 LNHDA, CDR2 SQIVND (reference sequence). With V trimmed by 10 bases and J by 2 bases, 8 bases remained unmatched. The CDR3 bases are TGTGCCACCGATGAGGGGGCTACCTACAATGAGCAGTTCTTC. Protein: CATDEGATYNEQFF.

This clonotype was counted ten times or more. V usage is TRBV6-2 or TRBV6-3 and J usage is TRBJ2-7; weak D call: TRBD2 (5 bases). CDR1 and CDR2 (germline): MNHEY, SVGEGT. V gave up 5 bases and J gave up 0 bases, with 11 bases separating them. The CDR3 length is 14 residues. CDR3 DNA sequence: TGTGCCAGCAGTCCCCGGCGGGTCTCCTACGAGCAGTACTTC. It translates to CASSPRRVSYEQYF.

At least ten counts were recorded for this clonotype. The CDR3 bases are TGTGCCGGGGCGGACAGGGGCAATCAGCCCCAGCATTTT. Its translation is CAGADRGNQPQHF. The V and J genes are TRBV7-2 and TRBJ1-5; 8 bases align to TRBD1. Germline CDR1 and CDR2: SGHTA and FQGNSA. The CDR3 extends over 13 amino acids. The J segment lost 2 bases and the V segment lost 11 bases, leaving 5 bases of the junction unmatched.

This chain uses TRBV20-1 with TRBJ2-7; 10 nucleotides match TRBD2. This CDR3 has 13 residues. Unmatched junction bases numbered 4, after V lost 5 bases and J lost 3 bases. Germline V gene data show CDR1 as DFQATT and CDR2 as SNEGSKA (reference sequence). This CDR3 is CSASSSGSYEQYF. The CDR3 DNA follows: TGCAGTGCTTCCTCTAGCGGGAGCTACGAGCAGTACTTC.

This clonotype was seen at least ten times. J is TRBJ2-3 and V is TRBV11-3; the match to TRBD1 covers 9 bases. Germline trimming cut 5 bases from V and 5 bases from J; bases unmatched to any gene: 11. The CDR3 is 16 residues long. Germline assignment: CDR1 SGHNT and CDR2 YENEEA. CDR3 sequence (DNA): TGTGCCAGCAGCACAGCGGGACAGGGCTTAAAAGATACGCAGTATTTT. It encodes CASSTAGQGLKDTQYF.

This clonotype turned up a few times. This CDR3 reads CARAGISRGWSTEAFF. In DNA, the CDR3 is TGTGCCAGGGCCGGGATCTCGAGGGGGTGGAGCACTGAAGCTTTCTTT. This chain uses TRBV21-1 with TRBJ1-1; no DNA check was done on the table's D call, TRBD1. TRBV21-1 is labeled a pseudogene. The CDR3 has 16 residues.

V and J are TRBV4-1 and TRBJ2-1, with TRBD1 matching 8 bases. Germline lookup yields CDR1 MGHRA and CDR2 YSYEKL. This CDR3 spans 15 amino acids. The ends lost 3 bases at V and 1 base at J; junction bases unmatched: 2. The DNA of the CDR3 is TGCGCCAGCAGCCAGGACAGGGTTTCCTACAATGAGCAGTTCTTC. Its protein is CASSQDRVSYNEQFF.

This clonotype was seen many times. The chain joins TRBV5-1 to TRBJ2-7, with 9 nucleotides matching TRBD1. The CDR3 length is 14 residues. The J segment lost 3 bases and the V segment lost 2 bases, leaving 3 bases of the junction unmatched. Germline-derived CDR1 and CDR2 are SGHRS and YFSETQ. CDR3 bases: TGCGCCAGCAGCTTCCGGGACAGGGACTACGAGCAGTACTTC. Its translation: CASSFRDRDYEQYF.

This clonotype was detected ten times or more. The chain joins TRBV29-1 to TRBJ2-1; 10 nucleotides match TRBD2. The CDR3 length is 13 residues. Germline V gene lookup returns CDR1 SQVTM and CDR2 ANQGSEA. Germline trimming cut 7 bases from V and 11 bases from J; bases unmatched to any gene: 11. This chain's CDR3 is CSARTSGSFKQFF. The CDR3 bases are TGCAGCGCAAGGACTAGCGGAAGCTTTAAGCAGTTCTTC.

The chain uses TRBV5-1 and TRBJ2-2, with no clear D. Germline V gives CDR1 SGHRS, CDR2 YFSETQ. V was clipped by 4 bases and J by 1 base, with 8 bases between them. This CDR3 spans 14 amino acids. The CDR3 DNA is TGCGCCAGCAGCCGAGACTTGAACACCGGGGAGCTGTTTTTT. Translating it yields CASSRDLNTGELFF.

The rearrangement links TRBV29-1 to TRBJ2-3, with D possibly TRBD2 on 5 matching bases. Germline values: CDR1 SQVTM, CDR2 ANQGSEA. The CDR3 runs to 14 residues. V lost 6 bases and J lost 3, with 16 bases in between. The CDR3 reads CSVAAGVLTDTQYF. The CDR3 nucleotides read TGCAGCGTCGCGGCCGGGGTTCTGACAGATACGCAGTATTTT.